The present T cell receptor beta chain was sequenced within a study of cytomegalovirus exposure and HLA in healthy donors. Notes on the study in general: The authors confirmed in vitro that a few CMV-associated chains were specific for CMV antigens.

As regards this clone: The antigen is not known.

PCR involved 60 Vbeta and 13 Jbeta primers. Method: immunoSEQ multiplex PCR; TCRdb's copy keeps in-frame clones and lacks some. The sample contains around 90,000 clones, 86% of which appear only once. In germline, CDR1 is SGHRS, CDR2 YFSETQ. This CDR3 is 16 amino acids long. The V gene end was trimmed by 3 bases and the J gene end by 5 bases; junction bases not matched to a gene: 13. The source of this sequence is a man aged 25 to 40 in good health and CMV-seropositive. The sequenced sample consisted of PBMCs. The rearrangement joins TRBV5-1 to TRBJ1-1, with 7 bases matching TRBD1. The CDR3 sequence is CASSYYPPGGLTEAFF. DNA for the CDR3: TGCGCCAGCAGCTACTACCCCCCAGGGGGACTGACTGAAGCTTTCTTT.